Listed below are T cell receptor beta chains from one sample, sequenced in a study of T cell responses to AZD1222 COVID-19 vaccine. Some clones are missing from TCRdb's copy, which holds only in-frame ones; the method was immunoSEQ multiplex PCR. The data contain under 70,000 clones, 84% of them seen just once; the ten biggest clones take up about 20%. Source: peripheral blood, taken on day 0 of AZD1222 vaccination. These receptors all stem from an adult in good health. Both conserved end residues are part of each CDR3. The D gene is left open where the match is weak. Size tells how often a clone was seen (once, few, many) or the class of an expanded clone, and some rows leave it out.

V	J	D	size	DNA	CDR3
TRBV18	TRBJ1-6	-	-	TGTGCCAGCTCAGATACGAAGGGATCCTATAATTCACCCCTCCACTTT	CASSDTKGSYNSPLHF
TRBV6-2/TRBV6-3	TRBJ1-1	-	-	TGTGCCAGCAGTTACAAGGGGACGTCCGTGTATTTGAACACTGAAGCTTTCTTT	CASSYKGTSVYLNTEAFF
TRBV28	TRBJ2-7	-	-	TGTGCCTTCTCGACAGGTCCCTACGAGCAGTACTTC	CAFSTGPYEQYF
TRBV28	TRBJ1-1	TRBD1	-	TGTGCCAGCAGGGGGGACAGATATGAAGCTTTCTTT	CASRGDRYEAFF
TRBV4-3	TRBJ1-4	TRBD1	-	TGCGCCAGCAGCCGACCATACAGGGGGCGACGTGAAAAACTGTTTTTT	CASSRPYRGRREKLFF
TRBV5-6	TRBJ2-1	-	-	TGTGCCAGCAGCTACGACTGGGCGGGGAGCAATGAGCAGTTCTTC	CASSYDWAGSNEQFF
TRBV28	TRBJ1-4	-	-	TGTGCCAGCAGTTTGACAGCTCTTGCAACTAATGAAAAACTGTTTTTT	CASSLTALATNEKLFF
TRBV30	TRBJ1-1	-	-	TGTGCCTGGGGAGGGAACACTGAAGCTTTCTTT	CAWGGNTEAFF
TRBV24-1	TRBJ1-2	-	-	TGTGCCACCTCTGGATTGGGAGGGGGAGTTCTGGGCTACACCTTC	CATSGLGGGVLGYTF
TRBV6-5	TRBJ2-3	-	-	TGTGCCAGCAGTTCCCCGGGGACAGATACGCAGTATTTT	CASSSPGTDTQYF
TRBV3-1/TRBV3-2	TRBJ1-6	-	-	TGTGCCAGCAGCCAACCCAGGTCACCCCTCCACTTT	CASSQPRSPLHF
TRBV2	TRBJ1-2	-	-	TGTGCCAGCAGTGAGAGACAGTATGGCTACACCTTC	CASSERQYGYTF
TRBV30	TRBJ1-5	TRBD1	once	TGTGCCTGGAGTGGGGCAGGGGGCTTCAATCGCAATCAGCCCCAGCATTTT	CAWSGAGGFNRNQPQHF
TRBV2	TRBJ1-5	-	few	TGTGCCAGCAGTGATAGTAATCAGGGGTTGAGCAATCAGCCCCAGCATTTT	CASSDSNQGLSNQPQHF
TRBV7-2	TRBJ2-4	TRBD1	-	TGTGCCAGCAGCGAAGACAGGGGGGGGACCAAAAACATTCAGTACTTC	CASSEDRGGTKNIQYF
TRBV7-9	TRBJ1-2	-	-	TGTGCCAGCAGCTTAGCGGGGGGGCATACAAACTATGGCTACACCTTC	CASSLAGGHTNYGYTF
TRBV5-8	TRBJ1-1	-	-	TGTGCCAGCAGCTGGCAGAACACTGAAGCTTTCTTT	CASSWQNTEAFF
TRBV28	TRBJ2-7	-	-	TGTGCCAGCAGTTTCTCCCAATCTAGCGCTTTCTCCTACGAGCAGTACTTC	CASSFSQSSAFSYEQYF
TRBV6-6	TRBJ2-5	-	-	TGTGCCAGCAGTTACTCGTTTGAGACCCAGTACTTC	CASSYSFETQYF
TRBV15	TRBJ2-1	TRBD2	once	TGTGCCACCAGCAAAGGACTAGCGGGGGCCTACAATGAGCAGTTCTTC	CATSKGLAGAYNEQFF
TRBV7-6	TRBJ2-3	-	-	TGTGCCAGCAGCATAGGGCGGGCAGATACGCAGTATTTT	CASSIGRADTQYF
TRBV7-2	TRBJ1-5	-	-	TGTGCCAGCAGCTTTAATATCAATCAGCCCCAGCATTTT	CASSFNINQPQHF
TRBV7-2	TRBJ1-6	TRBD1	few	TGTGCCAGCAGCTTTGCCTGGACAGGGGGCAACTCACCCCTCCACTTT	CASSFAWTGGNSPLHF
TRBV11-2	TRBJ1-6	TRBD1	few	TGTGCCAGCAGCTACAGACAGGGGGTCGCACCCCTCCACTTT	CASSYRQGVAPLHF
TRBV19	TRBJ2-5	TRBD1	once	TGTGCCAGTAGTGAGACAGGGGCAGGGACCCAGTACTTC	CASSETGAGTQYF
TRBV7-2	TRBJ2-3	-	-	TGTGCCAGCAGCTTAATGGGGGGCCCAGATACGCAGTATTTT	CASSLMGGPDTQYF
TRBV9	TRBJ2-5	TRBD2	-	TGTGCCAGCAGCGTAGGAGGCTTAGCGGGAAAACAAGAGACCCAGTACTTC	CASSVGGLAGKQETQYF
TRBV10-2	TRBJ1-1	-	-	TGCGCCAGCAGTGGTGTCAGGCAGGGATATGAGGCTTTCTTT	CASSGVRQGYEAFF
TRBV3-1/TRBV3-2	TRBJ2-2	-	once	TGTGCCAGCAGCCAACCCGGGGAGCTGTTTTTT	CASSQPGELFF
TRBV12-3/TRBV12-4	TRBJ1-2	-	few	TGTGCCAGCAGCGCTGGTAGCGGCTATGGCTACACCTTC	CASSAGSGYGYTF
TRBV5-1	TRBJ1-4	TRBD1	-	TGCGCCAGCAGCTTGGCCCGACAGGGGGATCCGATAAATGAAAAACTGTTTTTT	CASSLARQGDPINEKLFF
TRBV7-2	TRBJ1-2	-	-	TGTGCCAGCAGCCCTCGGACAGCCCCTGGTGGCTACACCTTC	CASSPRTAPGGYTF
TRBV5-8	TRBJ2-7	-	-	TGTGCCAGCAGCTTGGGGGACAACAGCGCTTACGAGCAGTACTTC	CASSLGDNSAYEQYF
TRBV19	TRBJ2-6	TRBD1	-	TGTGCCAGTGGGACAGTCTCCTCTGGGGCCAACGTCCTGACTTTC	CASGTVSSGANVLTF
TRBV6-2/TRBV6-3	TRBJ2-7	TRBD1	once	TGTGCCAGCAGCCCCGGGACAGGGTACTCCTACGAGCAGTACTTC	CASSPGTGYSYEQYF
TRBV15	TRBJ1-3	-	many	TGTGCCACCAGCACGGACCTCTCTGGAAACACCATATATTTT	CATSTDLSGNTIYF
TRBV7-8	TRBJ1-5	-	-	TGTGCCAGCAGCTTAGGGCCAGGGCATAGCAATCAGCCCCAGCATTTT	CASSLGPGHSNQPQHF
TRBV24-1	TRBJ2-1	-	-	TGTGCCACCAGGGGGGAAGGAGGAGCCTACAATGAGCAGTTCTTC	CATRGEGGAYNEQFF
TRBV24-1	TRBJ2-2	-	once	TGTGCCACCTGCAAAGACACCGGGGAGCTGTTTTTT	CATCKDTGELFF
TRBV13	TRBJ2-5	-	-	TGTGCCGGGCCTCAAGGGGGGCCTTTAGAGACCCAGTACTTC	CAGPQGGPLETQYF
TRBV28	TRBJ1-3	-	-	TGTGCCAGCAGTTTCGAGGAGCTCGGAAACACCATATATTTT	CASSFEELGNTIYF
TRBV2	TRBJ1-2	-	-	TGTGCCAGCAGCGTTCGACAGGACTATGGCTACACCTTC	CASSVRQDYGYTF
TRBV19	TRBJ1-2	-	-	TGTGCCAGTACCCGGGGTTTTAAAGATGGCTACACCTTC	CASTRGFKDGYTF
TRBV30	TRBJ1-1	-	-	TGTGCCTGGAGTTCCGGACAAGCTGCTTTCTTT	CAWSSGQAAFF
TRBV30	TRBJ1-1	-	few	TGTGCCTGGAGGGGGGGAATGAACACTGAAGCTTTCTTT	CAWRGGMNTEAFF
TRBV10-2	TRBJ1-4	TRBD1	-	TGCGCCAGCAGTGGGGGCCTTACAGGGGATGGCGAAAAACTGTTTTTT	CASSGGLTGDGEKLFF
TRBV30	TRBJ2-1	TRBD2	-	TGTGCCTGGAGTTCTAGCGGGGGGCCTTACAATGAGCAGTTCTTC	CAWSSSGGPYNEQFF
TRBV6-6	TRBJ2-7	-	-	TGTGCCAGCAGTTCCGCGGATAGCAACGAGCAGTACTTC	CASSSADSNEQYF
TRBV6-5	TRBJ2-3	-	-	TGTGCCAGCAAGGACGGGAGCGTCGGGATAGATACGCAGTATTTT	CASKDGSVGIDTQYF
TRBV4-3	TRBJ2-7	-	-	TGCGCCAGCAGCCTCATGGTGGCGTACGAGCAGTACTTC	CASSLMVAYEQYF
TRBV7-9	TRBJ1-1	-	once	TGTGCCAGCAGCTTAGAATTTATGAACACTGAAGCTTTCTTT	CASSLEFMNTEAFF
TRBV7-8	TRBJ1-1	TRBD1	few	TGTGCCAGCAGCTTTTCCCCGGGACAGGGCGTGAGAGGTGGTTGGGCTTTCTTT	CASSFSPGQGVRGGWAFF
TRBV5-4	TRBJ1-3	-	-	TGTGCCAGCAGCTTGGACCCGGGACCACACTCTGGAAACACCATATATTTT	CASSLDPGPHSGNTIYF
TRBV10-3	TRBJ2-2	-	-	TGTGAAGGATCCGCAGGGAACACCGGGGAGCTGTTTTTT	CEGSAGNTGELFF